This T cell receptor (beta chain) is drawn from a study of cytotoxic CD8 clonotypes in ibrutinib-treated CLL. On the study more broadly: The study included about 11 relapsed/refractory and under 16 treatment-naive patients; about 17 had IGHV unmutated disease.

Concerning this clone: No antigen is known for it.

Regarding the study as a whole: Having risen at ibrutinib response, clonality had fallen back toward baseline by progression. Public clonotypes, an uncommon group, contracted or remained stable on treatment. Timing of sampling differed between sustained-remission and progressing patients.

Germline V gene sequence: CDR1 KGHSH, CDR2 LQKENI. This CDR3 contains 15 residues. V was cut by 0 bases and J by 1 base, with 4 bases left in between. Data came from immunoSEQ multiplex PCR; TCRdb stores just in-frame clones and leaves some out. The data contain fewer than 150,000 clones, approximately 81% of them seen just once; the ten biggest clones take up less than 4%. This sequence joins TRBV18 and TRBJ2-6; D call uncertain. This TCR came from a human donor with chronic lymphocytic leukemia. This sample comprised PBMCs, obtained after 24 months of ibrutinib treatment. The CDR3 loop is CASSPPGSGANVLTF. The CDR3 region has the DNA TGTGCCAGCTCACCACCGGGGTCTGGGGCCAACGTCCTGACTTTC.